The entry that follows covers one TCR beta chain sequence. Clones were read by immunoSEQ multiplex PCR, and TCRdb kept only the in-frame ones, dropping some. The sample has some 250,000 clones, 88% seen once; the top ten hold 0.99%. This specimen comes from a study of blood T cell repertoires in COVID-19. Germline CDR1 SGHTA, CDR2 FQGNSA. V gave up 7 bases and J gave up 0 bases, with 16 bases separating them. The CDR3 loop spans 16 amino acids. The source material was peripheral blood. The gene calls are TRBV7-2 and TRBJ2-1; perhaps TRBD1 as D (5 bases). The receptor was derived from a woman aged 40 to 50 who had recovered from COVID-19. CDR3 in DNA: TGTGCCAGCACCAAAGGGGCGACTTACTCCTACAATGAGCAGTTCTTC. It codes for CASTKGATYSYNEQFF. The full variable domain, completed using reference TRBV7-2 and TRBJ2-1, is GAGVSQSPSNKVTEKGKDVELRCDPISGHTALYWYRQSLGQGLEFLIYFQGNSAPDKSGLPSDRFSAERTGGSVSTLTIQRTQQEDSAVYLCASTKGATYSYNEQFFGPGTRLTVL.